This entry is about one T cell receptor beta chain. These data come from a study of vaccination and CD4 T cells after COVID-19. Study summary: Of the convalescent patients, who were SARS-CoV-2 positive by nasal swab PCR, about 10 had mild and one severe disease. Participants, all vaccine recipients, received two doses of either BNT162b2 or mRNA-1273. Four females and six males made up the convalescents, two of whom were Hispanic.

Regarding time point: late sampling 161 to 241 days after vaccination in a few convalescent patients. Germline loops: CDR1 DFQATT, CDR2 SNEGSKA (reference sequence). The ends were cut back, 2 bases at V and 0 bases at J, with 14 bases in the middle. This CDR3 spans 16 amino acids. TCRdb itself ran the PCR reads through MiXCR, one entry per CDR3 protein. Among about 28,000 distinct CDR3 sequences, roughly 51% were seen once, and the ten largest hold roughly 5.5%. This TCR derives from a human donor who had recovered from COVID-19. This chain joins TRBV20-1 and TRBJ1-5, with D possibly being TRBD1 (5 bases). Here the sequenced sample was CD4+ T cells from blood, taken about 7 months after SARS-CoV-2 vaccination. In DNA form, the CDR3 reads TGCAGTGCTAGATTTAGGGGCGAGTATAGCAATCAGCCCCAGCATTTT. It encodes CSARFRGEYSNQPQHF.